The sample holds one count of the clone carrying this TCR beta chain. Only in-frame clones appear in the TCRdb table, and some are missing; sequencing was by immunoSEQ multiplex PCR. The sample records roughly 290,000 clones, about 88% being singletons. This record belongs to a study of blood T cell repertoires in COVID-19. The germline V and J ends were trimmed by 5 bases and 6 bases, with 12 bases remaining between them. The germline CDR1 and CDR2 sequences are SGHAT and FQNNGV. The CDR3 loop spans 13 amino acids. The sample consisted of peripheral blood. The clonotype originates from a woman in her sixties or seventies with acute or convalescent COVID-19. The chain is built from TRBV11-2 and TRBJ2-3; weak D call: TRBD2 (6 bases). CDR3 region: CASSTGGVDTQYF. The CDR3 region has the DNA TGTGCCAGCAGCACCGGCGGGGTCGATACGCAGTATTTT. Combining the CDR3 with reference TRBV11-2 and TRBJ2-3 gives the whole variable domain EAGVAQSPRYKIIEKRQSVAFWCNPISGHATLYWYQQILGQGPKLLIQFQNNGVVDDSQLPKDRFSAERLKGVDSTLKIQPAKLEDSAVYLCASSTGGVDTQYFGPGTRLTVL.